This paragraph reports one T cell receptor beta chain. This sample is drawn from a study of blood T cell repertoires in COVID-19. Across the whole study: Material from acute and convalescent COVID-19 was sourced from the United States, Italy and Spain. PBMCs, B-cell-depleted T cells, or T cells were the source of the cDNA or gDNA that made up the material.

Original handling: The authors estimated nucleated cell counts from reference gene primer amplification. Produced via immunoSEQ multiplex PCR; TCRdb's table is partial and in-frame only. For V, J and clone size, that table is used; D and trimming come from the DNA. This table holds about 210,000 clones, around 81% found once. The germline CDR1 and CDR2 sequences are SEHNR and FQNEAQ (reference sequence). This CDR3 has 14 amino acids. The V gene lost 0 bases and the J gene lost 7 bases, with 12 bases spanning the gap. V is TRBV7-9 and J is TRBJ1-2; D may be TRBD1 (5 bases). Sample: peripheral blood. The sequence was obtained from a human donor in a cohort sampled during active COVID-19. The DNA of the CDR3 is TGTGCCAGCAGCTTAGCCGCGGGGGTTACTGGCTACACCTTC. Translated: CASSLAAGVTGYTF.